Detailed here is one T cell receptor beta chain. The antigen remains undetermined. TCRdb itself ran the RT-PCR reads through MiXCR, one entry per CDR3 protein. Of hundreds of thousands of distinct CDR3 sequences in the sample, around 8% are singletons; the top ten hold 13%. The CDR3 contains 17 residues. Trimming at V came to 0 bases and at J to 0 bases, leaving 6 bases not matched to a gene. Germline V gene data show CDR1 as DFQATT and CDR2 as SNEGSKA (reference sequence). This record comes from a study of response to subunit inactivated influenza vaccine. Regarding the study as a whole: New T cells are recruited in small numbers by each seasonal influenza vaccination, according to the authors' suggestion.

The gene calls are TRBV20-1 and TRBJ2-2; 8 nucleotides match TRBD2. The sequence was obtained from a man between 50 and 75 years old who received an inactivated influenza vaccine. Specimen: PBMCs from blood, collected roughly 24 months after vaccination. CDR3 sequence: CSARDAAGDSNTGELFF. The CDR3 nucleotides read TGCAGTGCTAGAGATGCAGCGGGGGATTCGAACACCGGGGAGCTGTTTTTT.